This passage covers 18 T cell receptor beta chains from one sample sequenced in a study of T cell responses to AZD1222 COVID-19 vaccine. Measured with immunoSEQ multiplex PCR; TCRdb has only the in-frame clones, and not every one. This table holds 130,000 or so clones, 90% to 95% found once. The specimen comprised peripheral blood, sampled on day 0 of AZD1222 vaccination. These receptors were collected from an adult in good health.

This clone appeared a few times. In nucleotides, the CDR3 is TGTGCCAGCAGCCCCTACCACCGGAGTGGCGGGGGTTCCTACAATGAGCAGTTCTTC. Protein sequence: CASSPYHRSGGGSYNEQFF. The chain couples TRBV11-3 to TRBJ2-1, with 7 bases identical to TRBD2. The CDR3 has 19 residues. The V and J ends lost 5 bases and 1 base, in that order; junction bases with no gene match: 17. The germline V gene has CDR1 SGHNT and CDR2 YENEEA.

The chain carries TRBV11-3 and TRBJ2-5; weak D call: TRBD2 (5 bases). Germline V gives CDR1 SGHNT, CDR2 YENEEA. Deletions cut 0 bases from V and 7 bases from J, with 9 bases between. The CDR3 has 13 amino acids. CDR3 loop: CASSLELGGTQYF. The DNA of the CDR3 is TGTGCCAGCAGCTTAGAGCTCGGAGGGACCCAGTACTTC.

The chain uses TRBV12-5 and TRBJ1-2; 7 nucleotides align to TRBD1. The trim removed 6 bases at V and 0 bases at J, leaving 7 bases unmatched. The V gene's germline CDR1 is LGHNT and CDR2 FRNRAP. This CDR3 has 15 amino acids. The CDR3 reads CASGPDRDSNYGYTF. CDR3 DNA sequence: TGTGCTAGTGGCCCCGACAGGGACTCTAACTATGGCTACACCTTC.

The chain combines TRBV5-1 with TRBJ2-2; 8 positions agree with TRBD1. With V trimmed by 5 bases and J by 2 bases, 2 bases remained unmatched. Germline CDR1 SGHRS, CDR2 YFSETQ. There are 14 residues in the CDR3. The chain's CDR3 is CASRGTGNTGELFF. For the CDR3, the DNA is TGCGCCAGCAGGGGGACAGGAAACACCGGGGAGCTGTTTTTT.

The rearrangement links TRBV3-1 (or the pseudogene TRBV3-2) to TRBJ1-5; 7 bases align to TRBD1. The CDR3 runs to 15 residues. The germline gives CDR1 LGHDT, CDR2 YNNKEL (reference sequence). V dropped 2 bases and J dropped 2; count of bases not matched to a gene: 3. The CDR3 sequence is CASSQNTGGNQPQHF. CDR3 coding DNA: TGTGCCAGCAGCCAAAACACAGGGGGCAATCAGCCCCAGCATTTT.

The chain carries TRBV28 and TRBJ1-5; D not certain. CDR1 MDHEN and CDR2 SYDVKM come from the germline V gene. This CDR3 spans 14 amino acids. V lost 8 bases, J lost 3 bases, and 14 bases lay in between. CDR3 coding DNA: TGTGCCAGCGGGCGGGAAGGCCCCAATCAGCCCCAGCATTTT. Translation gives CASGREGPNQPQHF.

To note about this clone: One end of the junction fails to match germline, which may point to a read error. The chain recombines TRBV27 with TRBJ1-1, with D hard to call. Germline values: CDR1 MNHEY, CDR2 SMNVEV (reference sequence). The CDR3 consists of 15 residues. The CDR3 spells CASSLKWTGNAEAFF. CDR3 DNA: TGTGCCAGCAGTCTCAAATGGACGGGGAACGCTGAAGCTTTCTTT.

The chain carries TRBV4-1 and TRBJ2-5; 11 bases line up with TRBD2. The CDR3 covers 17 residues. Trimming removed 2 bases from V and 4 bases from J; junction bases left unmatched: 9. Germline loops: CDR1 MGHRA, CDR2 YSYEKL. The CDR3 reads CASSQRSLLAGGETQYF. As DNA, the CDR3 is TGCGCCAGCAGCCAAAGATCCCTCCTAGCGGGGGGAGAGACCCAGTACTTC.

The rearrangement uses TRBV6-4 and TRBJ2-6, with TRBD2 identical over 12 bases. This CDR3 is 16 amino acids long. CDR1 and CDR2 (germline): MRHNA, SNTAGT. The junction had 0 bases not matched to a gene; V was cut back by 4 bases and J by 2 bases. CDR3: CASSASGGAGANVLTF. The CDR3 nucleotides read TGTGCCAGCAGTGCTAGCGGGGGGGCTGGGGCCAACGTCCTGACTTTC.

This chain links TRBV5-6 with TRBJ2-7; D is perhaps TRBD2 (7 bases). In germline, CDR1 is SGHDT, CDR2 YYEEEE. The CDR3 totals 16 residues. Trimming shortened V by 6 bases and J by 6 bases, and 25 bases separated the two germline ends. Here the CDR3 reads CASTRYGGGSDVEQYF. The CDR3 DNA reads as TGTGCCAGCACCCGGTACGGGGGCGGGAGTGATGTCGAGCAGTACTTC. Based on the CDR3 plus reference TRBV5-6 and TRBJ2-7, the full variable domain is DAGVTQSPTHLIKTRGQQVTLRCSPKSGHDTVSWYQQALGQGPQFIFQYYEEEERQRGNFPDRFSGHQFPNYSSELNVNALLLGDSALYLCASTRYGGGSDVEQYFGPGTRLTVT.

This clone has just one count. The J gene is TRBJ1-1, the V gene TRBV3-1 (or the pseudogene TRBV3-2), with a possible D match to TRBD1 (5 bases). The CDR3 is made up of 15 amino acids. V was pared by 4 bases and J by 3 bases, with 15 bases between. The germline V gene has CDR1 LGHDT and CDR2 YNNKEL (reference sequence). The CDR3 coding sequence is TGTGCCAGCAGCCCCTCTGTGGGACGATACACTGAAGCTTTCTTT. This encodes CASSPSVGRYTEAFF.

The chain has TRBV15 and TRBJ1-3; no firm D call. V gave up 9 bases and J gave up 0 bases, with 12 bases separating them. This CDR3 has 14 residues. Germline values: CDR1 LNHNV, CDR2 YYDKDF (reference sequence). The CDR3 DNA reads TGTGCCACATCCCGCGGCCACTCTGGAAACACCATATATTTT. Protein product: CATSRGHSGNTIYF. Full variable domain (missing parts from reference TRBV15 and TRBJ1-3): DAMVIQNPRYQVTQFGKPVTLSCSQTLNHNVMYWYQQKSSQAPKLLFHYYDKDFNNEADTPDNFQSRRPNTSFCFLDIRSPGLGDTAMYLCATSRGHSGNTIYFGEGSWLTVV.

The CDR3 sequence: CASSQTGVTNQPQHF. The CDR3 nucleotides read TGTGCCAGCAGCCAAACGGGGGTGACTAATCAGCCCCAGCATTTT. The chain combines TRBV6-5 with TRBJ1-5, with D maybe TRBD1 (5 bases). This CDR3 comprises 15 residues. Trimming pared 6 bases from V and 4 bases from J, leaving 16 bases between. Germline V gene sequence: CDR1 MNHEY, CDR2 SVGAGI.

The CDR3 DNA follows: TGCGCCAGCAGCCAAGACAGGACCATCGAGCAGTACTTC. Amino acid sequence: CASSQDRTIEQYF. V and J are TRBV4-3 and TRBJ2-7; the D is unclear. Germline V gives CDR1 LGHNA, CDR2 YSLEER. This CDR3 region has 13 residues. V was clipped by 0 bases and J by 6 bases, with 9 bases between them.

V is TRBV6-5 and J is TRBJ2-1; D not certain. Trimming left V 1 base short and J 9 bases short, with 4 bases between. CDR1 and CDR2 from the germline V gene are MNHEY and SVGAGI. CDR3 length: 11 residues. DNA of the CDR3: TGTGCCAGCAGTTACTTCGGTGAGCAGTTCTTC. Translated, it gives CASSYFGEQFF.

This rearrangement joins TRBV2 to TRBJ1-6, with D perhaps TRBD1 (5 bases). Trimming cost V 3 bases and J 6 bases, with 12 bases left between them. This CDR3 is 15 amino acids long. Germline CDR1 is SNHLY and CDR2 is FYNNEI. CDR3 coding DNA: TGTGCCAGCAGTGATGATAGGGGCCGTAATTCACCCCTCCACTTT. It specifies CASSDDRGRNSPLHF.

The chain is built from TRBV5-1 and TRBJ2-7; 10 bases match TRBD1. Germline CDR1 SGHRS, CDR2 YFSETQ. The CDR3 totals 18 residues. V gave up 0 bases and J gave up 1 base; unmatched junction bases: 10. The CDR3 DNA reads TGCGCCAGCAGCTTGGTCCCGACAAGACAGGGGGCTTCCTACGAGCAGTACTTC. Amino acids: CASSLVPTRQGASYEQYF. Using reference TRBV5-1 and TRBJ2-7 for the parts outside the CDR3, the full variable domain is KAGVTQTPRYLIKTRGQQVTLSCSPISGHRSVSWYQQTPGQGLQFLFEYFSETQRNKGNFPGRFSGRQFSNSRSEMNVSTLELGDSALYLCASSLVPTRQGASYEQYFGPGTRLTVT.

The chain employs TRBV19 and TRBJ1-5; the D is unclear. Per germline, CDR1 LNHDA and CDR2 SQIVND (reference sequence). The V end lost 5 bases, the J end lost 0 bases, and 8 bases lay between the germline ends. CDR3 size: 14 residues. CDR3 in amino acids: CASSAQYSNQPQHF. CDR3 sequence (DNA): TGTGCCAGTAGTGCCCAATATAGCAATCAGCCCCAGCATTTT.